These 10 T cell receptor beta chains came from one sample sequenced in a study of response to subunit inactivated influenza vaccine. TCRdb analysed the RT-PCR reads with MiXCR anew, one entry per CDR3 protein. The sample yields just over 300,000 distinct CDR3 sequences, 20% to 25% seen once. Sequences were derived from PBMCs from blood, sampled roughly 20 months after vaccination. The origin of the receptors is a man in his fifties or sixties who received an inactivated influenza vaccine.

J is TRBJ2-1 and V is TRBV29-1; the D call may be TRBD1 or TRBD2 (6 bases each). CDR1 and CDR2 (germline): SQVTM, ANQGSEA. The ends were cut back, 7 bases at V and 9 bases at J, with 22 bases in the middle. The CDR3 loop spans 14 amino acids. The CDR3 DNA follows: TGCAGCGAAAGGGCGTGGGGGGCGCGCGCTGAGCAGTTCTTC. Its protein product is CSERAWGARAEQFF.

CDR3 in amino acids: CATLSGGASYNEQFF. The CDR3 nucleotides are TGTGCCACGTTAAGCGGGGGGGCTTCCTACAATGAGCAGTTCTTC. The chain couples TRBV19 to TRBJ2-1, with TRBD2 matching 10 bases. The V and J ends lost 10 bases and 1 base, in that order; junction bases with no gene match: 7. Germline loops: CDR1 LNHDA, CDR2 SQIVND (reference sequence). CDR3 length: 15 residues. Together with reference TRBV19 and TRBJ2-1, the CDR3 gives the full variable domain: DGGITQSPKYLFRKEGQNVTLSCEQNLNHDAMYWYRQDPGQGLRLIYYSQIVNDFQKGDIAEGYSVSREKKESFPLTVTSAQKNPTAFYLCATLSGGASYNEQFFGPGTRLTVL.

This chain's CDR3 is CASSYGTGVYEQYF. CDR3 bases: TGTGCCAGCAGCTACGGGACAGGCGTTTACGAGCAGTACTTC. V is TRBV6-5 and J is TRBJ2-7; 8 positions match TRBD1. Germline-derived CDR1 and CDR2 are MNHEY and SVGAGI. V trimming: 6 bases; J trimming: 4 bases; junction bases outside the gene matches: 8. This CDR3 spans 14 amino acids.

This sequence joins TRBV10-2 and TRBJ2-2, with D possibly matching TRBD2 (5 bases). This CDR3 region has 14 residues. V was clipped by 8 bases and J by 2 bases, with 12 bases between them. Germline assignment: CDR1 WSHSY and CDR2 SAAADI. Here the CDR3 reads CASLTGLNTGELFF. The DNA of the CDR3 is TGCGCCAGCTTAACGGGGTTAAACACCGGGGAGCTGTTTTTT.

This clonotype has a single count. V and J are TRBV3-1 and TRBJ2-6, with D uncertain. The CDR3 is made up of 18 amino acids. Trimming cost V 1 base and J 0 bases, with 13 bases left between them. CDR1 LGHDT and CDR2 YNNKEL come from the germline V gene (reference sequence). The CDR3 protein is CASSQVFSSYSGANVLTF. CDR3 nucleotides: TGTGCCAGCAGCCAAGTTTTCAGTTCCTACTCTGGGGCCAACGTCCTGACTTTC.

This clonotype was counted between two and nine times. V gene TRBV7-9 combines with J gene TRBJ2-1, with 9 bases that match TRBD2. The CDR3 is 15 residues long. V shed 1 base, J shed 9 bases, and the junction held 7 bases outside the gene matches. The germline gives CDR1 SEHNR, CDR2 FQNEAQ (reference sequence). In nucleotides, the CDR3 is TGTGCCAGCAGCTTAGATGCTAGCGGGGTTCTTGAGCAGTTCTTC. This translates into CASSLDASGVLEQFF.

This clonotype was recorded a few times. This rearrangement joins TRBV6-2 or TRBV6-3 to TRBJ1-5, with D perhaps matching TRBD1 (5 bases). V lost 4 bases and J 4 bases, leaving 11 bases between the germline ends. This CDR3 is built from 14 residues. Germline loops: CDR1 MNHEY, CDR2 SVGEGT. The CDR3: CASSLGVANQPQHF. The DNA of the CDR3 is TGTGCCAGCAGTTTGGGGGTCGCTAATCAGCCCCAGCATTTT.

V usage is TRBV20-1 and J usage is TRBJ2-7; TRBD2 matches 8 bases. This CDR3 has 15 amino acids. CDR1 and CDR2 from the germline V gene are DFQATT and SNEGSKA (reference sequence). The V segment lost 1 base and the J segment 6 bases; nucleotides outside the gene matches: 11. The CDR3 DNA is TGCAGTGCTAGAGTTGGAGGTGGACTAGCATCCGAGCAGTACTTC. This encodes CSARVGGGLASEQYF.

This clonotype showed up just a few times. The chain's CDR3 is CASKQGTYSGNTIYF. The CDR3 DNA is TGTGCCAGCAAGCAGGGGACTTACTCTGGAAACACCATATATTTT. The chain combines TRBV6-1 with TRBJ1-3; perhaps TRBD1 as D (6 bases). Germline lookup yields CDR1 MNHNS and CDR2 SASEGT. CDR3 length: 15 amino acids. Trimming shortened V by 7 bases and J by 0 bases, and 13 bases separated the two germline ends.

The gene calls are TRBV6-5 and TRBJ2-5; a possible D gene is TRBD1 (5 bases). Germline-derived CDR1 and CDR2 are MNHEY and SVGAGI. The CDR3 contains 15 residues. With 2 bases removed from V and 4 bases from J, the gap between germline ends came to 14 bases. In nucleotides, the CDR3 is TGTGCCAGCAGTTACGGAAGGGGCGCCCGAGAGACCCAGTACTTC. Translated: CASSYGRGARETQYF.